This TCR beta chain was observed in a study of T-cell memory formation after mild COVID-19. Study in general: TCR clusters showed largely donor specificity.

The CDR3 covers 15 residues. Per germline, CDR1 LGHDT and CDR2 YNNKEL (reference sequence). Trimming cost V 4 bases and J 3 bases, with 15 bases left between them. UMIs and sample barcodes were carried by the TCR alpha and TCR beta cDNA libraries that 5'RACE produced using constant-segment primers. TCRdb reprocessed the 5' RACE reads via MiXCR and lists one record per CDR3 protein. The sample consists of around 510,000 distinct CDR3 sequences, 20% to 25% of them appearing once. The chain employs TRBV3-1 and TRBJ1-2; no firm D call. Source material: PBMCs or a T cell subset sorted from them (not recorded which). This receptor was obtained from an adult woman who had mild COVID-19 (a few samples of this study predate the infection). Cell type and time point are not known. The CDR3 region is CASSLRHLKYYGYTF. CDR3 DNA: TGTGCCAGCAGCCTCCGACACCTAAAGTACTATGGCTACACCTTC.